The clone carrying this TCR beta chain was seen a few times. CDR3 length: 17 amino acids. Germline loops: CDR1 SGHTA, CDR2 FQGTGA. V lost 6 bases to trimming and J lost 2 bases; unmatched junction nucleotides: 9. The data derive from a study of identical twins. In TCRdb, the 5' RACE reads were re-called with MiXCR into one record per CDR3 protein. This table has 500,000 to 550,000 distinct CDR3 sequences, 22% appearing once. The sample was also reused in another study, on T cells expressing NK-cell markers. That publication notes: Among CD8+ T cells from about six donors, dominant NKG2C+ clonotypes accounted for roughly 1.0-7.0%.

Sequenced input: CD4+ T cells sorted from blood. This rearrangement joins TRBV7-3 to TRBJ2-2; 10 nucleotides align to TRBD2. The source is a woman aged 18-29 years in good health. CDR3 DNA: TGTGCCAGCAGTCGTGTAGCGGGGGGCGGAAACACCGGGGAGCTGTTTTTT. As protein: CASSRVAGGGNTGELFF.